A selection of T cell receptor beta chains follows, all from one sample in a study of OX40 agonist ivuxolimab in advanced cancers. TCRdb's table, derived via immunoSEQ multiplex PCR, lists solely in-frame clones and lacks some. The sample shows about 87,000 clones, roughly 80% of them seen only once. The specimen was CD4+ or CD8+ T cells sorted from blood, collected in a trial of the OX40 agonist ivuxolimab. These receptors were collected from an adult with an advanced solid tumor such as melanoma, head and neck, liver or kidney cancer. Both conserved end residues are part of each CDR3. The D gene is left open where the match is weak. Clone size, where shown, is once, few, many, or a class for clones that have expanded.

d_gene	v_gene	j_gene	len	abundance	CDR3nt	CDR3aa
NA	TRBV18	TRBJ1-4	13	NA	TGTGCCAGCTCACCACCGGGATCAGAAAAACTGTTTTTT	CASSPPGSEKLFF
NA	TRBV5-1	TRBJ2-1	16	NA	TGCGCCAGCAGCCCGGACGGAGCCATCTCCTACAATGAGCAGTTCTTC	CASSPDGAISYNEQFF
NA	TRBV5-8	TRBJ1-1	13	NA	TGTGCCAGCAGCCCGGAGCCGGGGGCGGGAGCTTTCTTT	CASSPEPGAGAFF
TRBD2	TRBV5-8	TRBJ2-2	17	NA	TGTGCCAGCAGCCCGGCCGGGAGGGGGGCGAACACCGGGGAGCTGTTTTTT	CASSPAGRGANTGELFF
TRBD2	TRBV7-2	TRBJ2-3	15	NA	TGTGCCAGCAGACCCAGCGGGGGGGCCTCAGATACGCAGTATTTT	CASRPSGGASDTQYF
TRBD1	TRBV6-4	TRBJ1-5	16	NA	TGTGCCAGTTGGGACAGGGGACCGAATAGCAATCAGCCCCAGCATTTT	CASWDRGPNSNQPQHF
NA	TRBV10-3	TRBJ2-7	13	NA	TGTGCCATCAGTGATTACACTCTCTACGAGCAGTACTTC	CAISDYTLYEQYF
NA	TRBV30	TRBJ2-3	11	NA	TGTGCCTGGGGGGAAGGGGGTACGCAGTATTTT	CAWGEGGTQYF
NA	TRBV6-6	TRBJ1-4	13	NA	TGTGCCAGCAACAGGGCAACTAATGAAAAACTGTTTTTT	CASNRATNEKLFF
NA	TRBV11-2	TRBJ2-1	13	few	TGTGCCAGCAGCCCTTCCGGGACAAATGAGCAGTTCTTC	CASSPSGTNEQFF
NA	TRBV29-1	TRBJ1-2	11	few	TGCAGCGTTGACCTAGTAGCCGGCTACACCTTC	CSVDLVAGYTF
NA	TRBV5-4	TRBJ1-1	16	NA	TGTGCCAGCAGATTAGAGGTCCGGGGTTTCACATCTGAAGCTTTCTTT	CASRLEVRGFTSEAFF
NA	TRBV6-5	TRBJ1-2	14	NA	TGTGCCAGCAGCCCCGCCGCGGAAAACTATGGCTACACCTTC	CASSPAAENYGYTF
TRBD2	TRBV14	TRBJ2-1	14	NA	TGTGCCAGCACACAGGGACTAGCGGCCAATGAGCAGTTCTTC	CASTQGLAANEQFF
NA	TRBV19	TRBJ1-6	16	NA	TGTGCCAGTAGTATTGTTGGTGCGGGTCCGAATTCACCCCTCCACTTT	CASSIVGAGPNSPLHF
NA	TRBV30	TRBJ1-5	14	NA	TGTGCCTGGAGCGACCGGGTCCCTAATCAGCCCCAGCATTTT	CAWSDRVPNQPQHF
NA	TRBV11-2	TRBJ1-1	14	NA	TGTGCCAGCAGCTTAGCGGGTCAGAGGACTGAAGCTTTCTTT	CASSLAGQRTEAFF
TRBD1	TRBV7-9	TRBJ2-2	14	NA	TGTGCCAGCAGACGAGGGACAGACACCGGGGAGCTGTTTTTT	CASRRGTDTGELFF
NA	TRBV6-5	TRBJ1-1	12	NA	TGTGCCAGTTCAACGATGAACACTGAAGCTTTCTTT	CASSTMNTEAFF
TRBD1	TRBV2	TRBJ1-2	16	NA	TGTGCCAGCGGACGGCGGACAGGGGGTTATAACTATGGCTACACCTTC	CASGRRTGGYNYGYTF
NA	TRBV7-2	TRBJ2-5	14	NA	TGTGCCAGCAGCTTAGAACAGGTCAGGGAGACCCAGTACTTC	CASSLEQVRETQYF
NA	TRBV11-2	TRBJ1-2	14	NA	TGTGCCAGCACCCCGACGAGTACTACGTATGGCTACACCTTC	CASTPTSTTYGYTF
TRBD1	TRBV7-9	TRBJ2-2	15	few	TGTGCCAGCAGACTAGGGACAGGGAACACCGGGGAGCTGTTTTTT	CASRLGTGNTGELFF
NA	TRBV5-1	TRBJ1-4	13	NA	TGCGCCAGCAGTTATGGTGCGGGTGAAAAACTGTTTTTT	CASSYGAGEKLFF
NA	TRBV7-2	TRBJ2-3	16	NA	TGTGCCAGCAGCTTAGTTGCAGGGGCAACGGGAGATACGCAGTATTTT	CASSLVAGATGDTQYF
NA	TRBV7-6	TRBJ1-6	15	NA	TGTGCCAGCAGCTTAGGAAGCTCCTATAATTCACCCCTCCACTTT	CASSLGSSYNSPLHF
TRBD1	TRBV7-2	TRBJ2-7	14	NA	TGTGCCAGCAGCCCCAGACAGGGAGAGTACGAGCAGTACTTC	CASSPRQGEYEQYF
TRBD1	TRBV6-5	TRBJ1-2	16	NA	TGTGCCAGCAGTTACCAACCCGCCACAGGGGGAAATGGCTACACCTTC	CASSYQPATGGNGYTF
TRBD1	TRBV14	TRBJ1-4	13	once	TGTGCCAGCAGCCATGGGACAGGGGGAAAACTGTTTTTT	CASSHGTGGKLFF
TRBD2	TRBV7-2	TRBJ2-1	18	NA	TGTGCCAGCAGCCCCAGGGCTCCTAGCGGGAGGGGTCACAATGAGCAGTTCTTC	CASSPRAPSGRGHNEQFF
TRBD1	TRBV5-1	TRBJ1-2	16	NA	TGCGCCAGCAGCTTCGGGACAGGGAAGAGGGACTATGGCTACACCTTC	CASSFGTGKRDYGYTF
TRBD1	TRBV19	TRBJ2-1	17	few	TGTGCCAGTAGTCCTCAAGCGGGACAGGGGGATCGGAATGAGCAGTTCTTC	CASSPQAGQGDRNEQFF
TRBD1	TRBV5-1	TRBJ1-1	15	NA	TGCGCCAGCAGCTTGGATGACAGGGGGCTCACTGAAGCTTTCTTT	CASSLDDRGLTEAFF
NA	TRBV6-6	TRBJ1-1	15	few	TGTGCCATCCAGTTACTCGACGGCAGGAACACTGAAGCTTTCTTT	CAIQLLDGRNTEAFF
NA	TRBV6-6	TRBJ1-5	16	NA	TGTGCCACCGCCCCAGGCGGCGGGACTTACAATCAGCCCCAGCATTTT	CATAPGGGTYNQPQHF
NA	TRBV7-2	TRBJ2-5	14	NA	TGTGCCAGCAGCCCGGGACACGCTCAAGAGACCCAGTACTTC	CASSPGHAQETQYF
TRBD2	TRBV6-5	TRBJ2-1	15	NA	TGTGCCAGCAGCCCCAGCGGGGGGGTGGGCAATGAGCAGTTCTTC	CASSPSGGVGNEQFF
NA	TRBV19	TRBJ1-2	12	few	TGTGCCAGTAGTGCGGACATGCTTGGCTACACCTTC	CASSADMLGYTF
NA	TRBV23-1	TRBJ2-7	14	NA	TGCGCCAGCAATCATGGCAGGAGGTCCTCCGAGCAGTACTTC	CASNHGRRSSEQYF
NA	TRBV2	TRBJ1-4	15	NA	TGTGCCAGCAGTCCCCGACAGGCGGCTTGGGAAAAACTGTTTTTT	CASSPRQAAWEKLFF
TRBD2	TRBV4-2	TRBJ2-3	15	NA	TGTGCCAGCAGCCAAGGAGCGGGAGACACAGATACGCAGTATTTT	CASSQGAGDTDTQYF
NA	TRBV7-9	TRBJ1-5	13	NA	TGTGCCAGCAGCTTATCGGTGGATCAGCCCCAGCATTTT	CASSLSVDQPQHF
NA	TRBV27	TRBJ2-7	15	NA	TGTGCCAGCAGTCGAGTTTCGCGGCTAACCTACGAGCAGTACTTC	CASSRVSRLTYEQYF
NA	TRBV6-6	TRBJ2-2	15	NA	TGTGCCAGCAGTAATACAAGCCCGAACACCGGGGAGCTGTTTTTT	CASSNTSPNTGELFF
NA	TRBV5-1	TRBJ2-1	14	NA	TGCGCCAGCAGCTGGGGGGATCAATACAATGAGCAGTTCTTC	CASSWGDQYNEQFF
TRBD1	TRBV29-1	TRBJ1-5	14	NA	TGCAGCGTGGCACCGGGGACAGGGGATCAGCCCCAGCATTTT	CSVAPGTGDQPQHF
TRBD1	TRBV11-1	TRBJ1-2	14	NA	TGTGCCAGCAGGGGGACAGGGGCGAACTATGGCTACACCTTC	CASRGTGANYGYTF
TRBD1	TRBV30	TRBJ1-1	11	NA	TGTGCCTTACGACAGGGGGGGACGACTTTCTTT	CALRQGGTTFF
NA	TRBV10-2	TRBJ2-2	15	NA	TGCGCCAGCAGGGAGACCGGGACGGCCACCGGGGAGCTGTTTTTT	CASRETGTATGELFF
TRBD1	TRBV6-5	TRBJ1-3	15	NA	TGTGCCAGCAGTTACATCGGGACAGCTGGAAACACCATATATTTT	CASSYIGTAGNTIYF
NA	TRBV19	TRBJ2-5	15	NA	TGTGCCAGTAGTGTCGCACGCGGGACTTTGGGGACCCAGTACTTC	CASSVARGTLGTQYF